Below are 26 T cell receptor beta chains sequenced from a single sample in a study of blood T cell repertoires in COVID-19. Only in-frame clones appear in the TCRdb table, and some are missing; sequencing was by immunoSEQ multiplex PCR. The data show tens of thousands of clones, with 80% to 95% seen just once and around 12% held by the top ten. Sequencing was done on a sample of peripheral blood. The receptors here all came from a human donor with active COVID-19. The donor label of this sample is uncertain.

The genes are TRBV7-2 and TRBJ1-6, with 9 bases that match TRBD1. This CDR3 is built from 15 residues. Germline V gene data show CDR1 as SGHTA and CDR2 as FQGNSA. Trimming removed 6 bases from V and 11 bases from J; junction bases left unmatched: 11. CDR3 protein: CASSEGDRVIAPLHF. For the CDR3, the DNA is TGTGCCAGCAGTGAGGGGGACAGGGTCATTGCACCCCTCCACTTT.

The sample holds a few counts of this clone. The chain uses TRBV10-1 and TRBJ2-7, with D perhaps TRBD1 (5 bases). The CDR3 is 12 residues long. V lost 5 bases and J lost 6, with 11 bases in between. Germline CDR1 WNHNN, CDR2 SYGVQD (reference sequence). The CDR3 spells CASSPVGLEQYF. Written as DNA, the CDR3 is TGCGCCAGCAGTCCTGTGGGGCTCGAGCAGTACTTC.

This chain joins TRBV9 and TRBJ2-3, with D perhaps matching TRBD2 (5 bases). With 0 bases removed from V and 1 base from J, the gap between germline ends came to 9 bases. Germline lookup yields CDR1 SGDLS and CDR2 YYNGEE. This CDR3 has 15 amino acids. The CDR3 bases are TGTGCCAGCAGCGTAGTCTTTAGCGGCACAGATACGCAGTATTTT. Its translation is CASSVVFSGTDTQYF.

The chain is built from TRBV7-3 and TRBJ2-3; maybe TRBD1 (5 bases). The ends were cut back, 2 bases at V and 7 bases at J, with 7 bases in the middle. Germline values: CDR1 SGHTA, CDR2 FQGTGA. The CDR3 is 12 amino acids. CDR3 sequence reads: CASSLDRNTQYF. In nucleotides, the CDR3 is TGTGCCAGCAGCTTAGACAGAAATACGCAGTATTTT.

This clone has just one count. The genes are TRBV19 and TRBJ1-1, with 7 bases matching TRBD1. This CDR3 comprises 15 residues. The ends lost 8 bases at V and 7 bases at J; junction bases unmatched: 16. CDR1 and CDR2 (germline): LNHDA, SQIVND (reference sequence). The CDR3 sequence is CASATGMGPFGEAFF. DNA of the CDR3: TGTGCCAGTGCGACAGGGATGGGACCTTTTGGTGAAGCTTTCTTT.

This clone was counted a single time. The genes are TRBV5-4 and TRBJ2-4; 11 bases are a match to TRBD2. Germline trimming cut 5 bases from V and 3 bases from J; bases unmatched to any gene: 13. Germline assignment: CDR1 SGHNT and CDR2 YYREEE (reference sequence). CDR3 size: 18 residues. CDR3 sequence (DNA): TGTGCCAGCAGTCCCGGGACTAGCGGCCCTTTTGGCAAAAACATTCAGTACTTC. Protein: CASSPGTSGPFGKNIQYF.

The chain's CDR3 is CATSALAASYNEQFF. The DNA for the CDR3 is TGTGCCACCAGCGCACTAGCGGCGTCCTACAATGAGCAGTTCTTC. The V gene is TRBV24-1, the J gene TRBJ2-1, with TRBD2 matching over 8 bases. Per germline, CDR1 KGHDR and CDR2 SFDVKD. V dropped 7 bases and J dropped 1; count of bases not matched to a gene: 5. This CDR3 has 15 residues.

The genes are TRBV6-5 and TRBJ2-3; 8 bases line up with TRBD1. V was pared by 6 bases and J by 1 base, with 6 bases of the junction left unmatched. The germline CDR1 and CDR2 sequences are MNHEY and SVGAGI. This CDR3 is 15 amino acids long. The CDR3 reads CASSHPGQGTDTQYF. The CDR3 DNA reads TGTGCCAGCAGCCACCCGGGACAGGGCACAGATACGCAGTATTTT.

The V and J genes are TRBV24-1 and TRBJ1-1, with a weak D call TRBD1 (6 bases). The germline V gene encodes CDR1 KGHDR and CDR2 SFDVKD. CDR3 size: 14 residues. The V end was cut by 4 bases, the J end by 1 base, with 9 bases between. CDR3 sequence: CATSETQGNTEAFF. The CDR3 nucleotides are TGTGCCACCAGTGAAACACAGGGGAACACTGAAGCTTTCTTT.

This chain links TRBV6-1 with TRBJ2-1; D is unclear. Germline CDR1 and CDR2: MNHNS and SASEGT. V was pared by 3 bases and J by 0 bases, with 9 bases between. The CDR3 length is 15 residues. In DNA form, the CDR3 reads TGTGCCAGCAGTGAGGGCCAGAGCTCCTACAATGAGCAGTTCTTC. Its protein product is CASSEGQSSYNEQFF.

J is TRBJ2-7 and V is TRBV6-6; tentative D call: TRBD2 (6 bases). V lost 2 bases and J 2 bases, leaving 13 bases between the germline ends. The V gene's germline CDR1 is MNHNY and CDR2 SVGAGI (reference sequence). The CDR3 loop spans 15 amino acids. The CDR3 sequence is CASSYPERAPYEQYF. DNA of the CDR3: TGTGCCAGCAGTTACCCAGAGCGGGCCCCCTACGAGCAGTACTTC.

The V gene is TRBV5-8, the J gene TRBJ1-3, with 7 bases lining up with TRBD1. J gave up 0 bases and V 4 bases, and 10 bases lay outside the gene matches. Germline CDR1 is SGHTS and CDR2 is YDEGEE. The CDR3 has 17 residues. CDR3 sequence: CASSRRDDRDSGNTIYF. The CDR3 DNA reads TGTGCCAGCAGCCGCCGGGACGACAGGGACTCTGGAAACACCATATATTTT.

The V and J genes are TRBV28 and TRBJ1-3, with unresolved D. The CDR3 spans 12 residues. V was clipped by 3 bases and J by 4 bases, with 4 bases between them. Per the germline V gene, CDR1 is MDHEN and CDR2 is SYDVKM. The DNA of the CDR3 is TGTGCCAGCAGTTTTCAGGGAAACACCATATATTTT. Encoded protein: CASSFQGNTIYF.

CDR3 protein: CASSYRLAGGTDTQYF. The CDR3 nucleotides read TGTGCCAGCAGCTACCGACTAGCGGGGGGCACAGATACGCAGTATTTT. The V gene is TRBV5-4, the J gene TRBJ2-3; 12 bases match TRBD2. The junction had 3 bases not matched to a gene; V was cut back by 3 bases and J by 1 base. Germline assignment: CDR1 SGHNT and CDR2 YYREEE (reference sequence). This CDR3 is built from 16 residues.

V gene TRBV6-2 or TRBV6-3 combines with J gene TRBJ2-7; D uncertain. This CDR3 has 13 residues. Deletions cut 0 bases from V and 7 bases from J, with 10 bases between. Germline assignment: CDR1 MNHEY and CDR2 SVGEGT. The CDR3 protein is CASSYSINREQYF. For the CDR3, the DNA is TGTGCCAGCAGTTACTCGATCAATCGGGAGCAGTACTTC.

This clone was picked up a small number of times. The chain couples TRBV9 to TRBJ1-3; tentative D call: TRBD1 (5 bases). In germline, CDR1 is SGDLS, CDR2 YYNGEE. The CDR3 length is 13 residues. The germline V and J ends were trimmed by 2 bases and 7 bases, with 10 bases remaining between them. The CDR3 reads CASSVQGWNTIYF. As DNA, the CDR3 is TGTGCCAGCAGCGTTCAGGGCTGGAACACCATATATTTT.

The V gene is TRBV7-6, the J gene TRBJ1-5; maybe TRBD1 (6 bases). The CDR3 extends over 18 amino acids. V dropped 0 bases and J dropped 6 bases, with 21 bases sitting between them. Germline V gives CDR1 SGHVS, CDR2 FNYEAQ. For the CDR3, the DNA is TGTGCCAGCAGCTTAGCCCCCGCAGGGGACGCCAGAGCTCAGCCCCAGCATTTT. Translating it yields CASSLAPAGDARAQPQHF.

V gene TRBV9 combines with J gene TRBJ2-1; 7 bases are a match to TRBD2. There are 15 residues in the CDR3. Per the germline V gene, CDR1 is SGDLS and CDR2 is YYNGEE. Trimming removed 0 bases from V and 6 bases from J; junction bases left unmatched: 6. CDR3 amino acids: CASSVGGSQVNEQFF. For the CDR3, the DNA is TGTGCCAGCAGCGTAGGCGGGAGTCAGGTCAATGAGCAGTTCTTC.

The chain is built from TRBV5-4 and TRBJ2-2, with 8 bases fitting TRBD1. V lost 0 bases to trimming and J lost 7 bases; unmatched junction nucleotides: 2. CDR1 SGHNT and CDR2 YYREEE come from the germline V gene (reference sequence). This CDR3 contains 14 residues. Written as DNA, the CDR3 is TGTGCCAGCAGCTTGGGACAGGGGATCGGGGAGCTGTTTTTT. Residues: CASSLGQGIGELFF.

The gene calls are TRBV4-3 and TRBJ2-7, with TRBD2 matching 12 bases. The CDR3 is made up of 19 amino acids. In germline, CDR1 is LGHNA, CDR2 YSLEER. Trimming cost V 0 bases and J 1 base; bases outside gene matches: 10. For the CDR3, the DNA is TGCGCCAGCAGCCAAGAACTAGCGGGAGGAGCGTTTGGTTCCTACGAGCAGTACTTC. Encoded protein: CASSQELAGGAFGSYEQYF.

The chain links TRBV19 to TRBJ2-7; possibly TRBD1 for D (6 bases). Trimming removed 3 bases from V and 5 bases from J, with 14 bases in between. From germline, CDR1 is LNHDA and CDR2 SQIVND (reference sequence). The CDR3 is 14 residues long. The CDR3: CASSMIEQGHEQYF. The CDR3 region has the DNA TGTGCCAGTAGTATGATTGAACAGGGCCACGAGCAGTACTTC.

The chain combines TRBV11-3 with TRBJ1-4; D unclear. The CDR3 has 16 amino acids. V was clipped by 5 bases and J by 5 bases, with 18 bases between them. The V gene's germline CDR1 is SGHNT and CDR2 YENEEA. DNA of the CDR3: TGTGCCAGCAGCGTCTCCGGGCCTGGGAGAAATGAAAAACTGTTTTTT. Amino acids: CASSVSGPGRNEKLFF.

The chain has TRBV19 and TRBJ2-1; 12 bases align to TRBD2. V lost 4 bases and J lost 7; bases outside the gene matches: 8. The CDR3 totals 16 residues. The germline gives CDR1 LNHDA, CDR2 SQIVND (reference sequence). The CDR3 DNA follows: TGTGCCAGTAGTAGGCTCGGACTAGCGGGAAAAAATGAGCAGTTCTTC. Translated, it gives CASSRLGLAGKNEQFF. Drawing the rest from reference TRBV19 and TRBJ2-1, the complete variable domain is DGGITQSPKYLFRKEGQNVTLSCEQNLNHDAMYWYRQDPGQGLRLIYYSQIVNDFQKGDIAEGYSVSREKKESFPLTVTSAQKNPTAFYLCASSRLGLAGKNEQFFGPGTRLTVL.

The chain uses TRBV6-2 or TRBV6-3 and TRBJ2-7, with 13 bases identical to TRBD2. Germline-derived CDR1 and CDR2 are MNHEY and SVGEGT. This CDR3 spans 20 amino acids. The trim removed 4 bases at V and 0 bases at J, leaving 15 bases unmatched. The CDR3 reads CASSFTPGTSGNRHSYEQYF. The CDR3 coding sequence is TGTGCCAGCAGTTTTACTCCCGGGACTAGCGGGAATCGCCACTCCTACGAGCAGTACTTC.

The V call is TRBV28, the J call TRBJ1-4, with TRBD1 as a possible D gene (5 bases). Trimming took 5 bases from V and 5 from J, leaving 15 bases between them. In germline, CDR1 is MDHEN, CDR2 SYDVKM. The CDR3 length is 15 residues. The DNA for the CDR3 is TGTGCCAGCAGTCTTGCTAGACAGAAGAATGAAAAACTGTTTTTT. Translated, it gives CASSLARQKNEKLFF.

This clone appeared a single time. J is TRBJ2-7 and V is TRBV28; 8 bases match TRBD2. CDR3 length equals 17 residues. V was clipped by 6 bases and J by 1 base; unmatched bases: 14. Germline V lookup: CDR1 MDHEN, CDR2 SYDVKM. Here the CDR3 reads CASREAGVLDLSYEQYF. CDR3 coding DNA: TGTGCCAGCAGGGAAGCGGGAGTTTTGGACCTATCCTACGAGCAGTACTTC.